What follows are 26 T cell receptor beta chains derived from one specimen sequenced in a study of Graves' ophthalmopathy and Graves' hyperthyroidism. RNA transcripts were the template, and TCR beta CDR3 regions were amplified from them. Second-round multiplex PCR came after a first-round RT-PCR that employed HTBI primers. TCRdb re-analysed the multiplex PCR reads in MiXCR, keeping a single row per CDR3 protein. The data hold 260,000 or so distinct CDR3 sequences, with roughly 50% observed a single time. The sequenced material came from peripheral blood. The receptor set was obtained from an adult man with Graves' ophthalmopathy.

The chain links TRBV7-3 to TRBJ1-4; perhaps TRBD1 as D (6 bases). Trimming removed 5 bases at V and 3 bases at J, with 13 bases between. This CDR3 has 15 residues. Germline V gene lookup returns CDR1 SGHTA and CDR2 FQGTGA. CDR3 DNA: TGTGCCAGCAGCCGAACAGGGAGGCCTAATGAAAAACTGTTTTTT. It is translated as CASSRTGRPNEKLFF. Full variable domain (missing parts from reference TRBV7-3 and TRBJ1-4): GAGVSQTPSNKVTEKGKYVELRCDPISGHTALYWYRQSLGQGPEFLIYFQGTGAADDSGLPNDRFFAVRPEGSVSTLKIQRTERGDSAVYLCASSRTGRPNEKLFFGSGTQLSVL.

This clonotype was picked up one time. This chain links TRBV10-3 with TRBJ1-5, with D perhaps matching TRBD1 (6 bases). The CDR3 runs to 17 residues. CDR1 ENHRY and CDR2 SYGVKD come from the germline V gene. V gave up 4 bases and J gave up 0 bases, with 16 bases separating them. The CDR3 region is CAISASKGHNSNQPQHF. DNA for the CDR3: TGTGCCATCAGTGCTAGTAAGGGACATAATAGCAATCAGCCCCAGCATTTT.

The chain recombines TRBV2 with TRBJ2-5; D might be TRBD1 (6 bases). Germline V gene sequence: CDR1 SNHLY, CDR2 FYNNEI. V was pared by 7 bases and J by 2 bases, with 14 bases between. The CDR3 covers 14 residues. The CDR3 DNA reads TGTGCCAGCACCAGTGGGGGCCGACAAGAGACCCAGTACTTC. Residues: CASTSGGRQETQYF. Based on the CDR3 plus reference TRBV2 and TRBJ2-5, the full variable domain is EPEVTQTPSHQVTQMGQEVILRCVPISNHLYFYWYRQILGQKVEFLVSFYNNEISEKSEIFDDQFSVERPDGSNFTLKIRSTKLEDSAMYFCASTSGGRQETQYFGPGTRLLVL.

CDR3 DNA: TGTGCCAGCAGCGGACAGGGGGCGGAGACCCAGTACTTC. Encoded protein: CASSGQGAETQYF. The J gene is TRBJ2-5, the V gene TRBV7-3; 11 bases line up with TRBD1. The CDR3 is 13 residues long. Germline V gives CDR1 SGHTA, CDR2 FQGTGA. The junction had 1 base not matched to a gene; V was cut back by 5 bases and J by 5 bases.

This chain uses TRBV12-3 or TRBV12-4 with TRBJ2-6; D is possibly TRBD1 (6 bases). Trimming shortened V by 6 bases and J by 2 bases, and 11 bases separated the two germline ends. The CDR3 runs 15 residues. The CDR3 loop is CASRRQVAGANVLTF. CDR3 bases: TGTGCCAGCAGAAGACAGGTGGCTGGGGCCAACGTCCTGACTTTC.

This chain joins TRBV19 and TRBJ1-2; the D gene is possibly TRBD1 (5 bases). Germline-derived CDR1 and CDR2 are LNHDA and SQIVND (reference sequence). The CDR3 runs to 13 residues. V gave up 9 bases and J gave up 6 bases, with 17 bases separating them. The CDR3: CASRTGTDDGYTF. The CDR3 nucleotides are TGTGCCAGCCGCACCGGGACGGATGATGGCTACACCTTC. The full variable domain, in which reference TRBV19 and TRBJ1-2 provide the parts outside the CDR3, is DGGITQSPKYLFRKEGQNVTLSCEQNLNHDAMYWYRQDPGQGLRLIYYSQIVNDFQKGDIAEGYSVSREKKESFPLTVTSAQKNPTAFYLCASRTGTDDGYTFGSGTRLTVV.

The chain is built from TRBV7-9 and TRBJ2-7; 7 nucleotides line up with TRBD1. Germline values: CDR1 SEHNR, CDR2 FQNEAQ (reference sequence). This CDR3 is 15 amino acids long. The V and J ends lost 0 bases and 2 bases, in that order; junction bases with no gene match: 4. CDR3 bases: TGTGCCAGCAGCTTAGCGGACAGGTTAGCCTACGAGCAGTACTTC. It encodes CASSLADRLAYEQYF.

J is TRBJ2-6 and V is TRBV2; the D gene is possibly TRBD1 (6 bases). V was shortened by 6 bases and J by 0 bases, with 12 bases between the two germline ends. The CDR3 consists of 16 residues. The germline CDR1 and CDR2 sequences are SNHLY and FYNNEI. This chain's CDR3 is CASRGGRSSGANVLTF. Written as DNA, the CDR3 is TGTGCCAGCAGAGGGGGACGGAGCTCTGGGGCCAACGTCCTGACTTTC. Full variable domain (outside the CDR3, taken from reference TRBV2 and TRBJ2-6): EPEVTQTPSHQVTQMGQEVILRCVPISNHLYFYWYRQILGQKVEFLVSFYNNEISEKSEIFDDQFSVERPDGSNFTLKIRSTKLEDSAMYFCASRGGRSSGANVLTFGAGSRLTVL.

This clonotype was detected ten times or more. The rearrangement joins TRBV25-1 to TRBJ2-7; the D gene is possibly TRBD1 (6 bases). Trimming shortened V by 4 bases and J by 3 bases, and 10 bases separated the two germline ends. The CDR3 loop spans 13 amino acids. The germline gives CDR1 MGHDK, CDR2 SYGVNS. Written as DNA, the CDR3 is TGTGCCAGCAGTGGAGAGGACAGCTACGAGCAGTACTTC. It translates to CASSGEDSYEQYF.

The chain uses TRBV9 and TRBJ1-6; D perhaps matches TRBD1 (5 bases). In germline, CDR1 is SGDLS, CDR2 YYNGEE. V dropped 3 bases and J dropped 0 bases, with 16 bases sitting between them. This CDR3 contains 18 residues. CDR3 nucleotide sequence: TGTGCCAGCAGCGCTTCTCGACAGCTGAGCTCCTATAATTCACCCCTCCACTTT. It translates to CASSASRQLSSYNSPLHF.

V is TRBV6-5 and J is TRBJ2-7; no clear D. Germline assignment: CDR1 MNHEY and CDR2 SVGAGI. The CDR3 sequence is 14 residues long. Trimming pared 10 bases from V and 0 bases from J, leaving 16 bases between. As DNA, the CDR3 is TGTGCCACCTCGCCCCGAGACGACTCCTACGAGCAGTACTTC. Translating it yields CATSPRDDSYEQYF.

The table lists this clonotype with a few counts. This chain joins TRBV7-9 and TRBJ1-1, with D maybe TRBD1 (5 bases). Deletions cut 3 bases from V and 8 bases from J, with 13 bases between. Germline CDR1 reads SEHNR; CDR2 reads FQNEAQ (reference sequence). CDR3 length: 13 residues. In DNA, the CDR3 is TGTGCCAGCAGCTTTAGGGATGACAGCGAAGCTTTCTTT. This gives the protein CASSFRDDSEAFF.

J is TRBJ2-7 and V is TRBV4-1; the match to TRBD1 covers 9 bases. Germline CDR1 is MGHRA and CDR2 is YSYEKL. The J segment lost 5 bases and the V segment lost 4 bases, leaving 3 bases of the junction unmatched. The CDR3 consists of 13 residues. DNA for the CDR3: TGCGCCAGCAGCCGCGGGACAGGGAACGAGCAGTACTTC. Translation gives CASSRGTGNEQYF.

The rearrangement links TRBV2 to TRBJ1-1; TRBD1 is a possible D gene (5 bases). The germline V gene has CDR1 SNHLY and CDR2 FYNNEI. The germline V and J ends were trimmed by 4 bases and 4 bases, with 13 bases remaining between them. This CDR3 spans 14 amino acids. The CDR3 DNA sequence: TGTGCCAGCAGTGGGGGACGGGGGAGCACTGAAGCTTTCTTT. Protein product: CASSGGRGSTEAFF. Filled out from reference TRBV2 and TRBJ1-1, the complete variable domain reads EPEVTQTPSHQVTQMGQEVILRCVPISNHLYFYWYRQILGQKVEFLVSFYNNEISEKSEIFDDQFSVERPDGSNFTLKIRSTKLEDSAMYFCASSGGRGSTEAFFGQGTRLTVV.

This chain links TRBV5-4 with TRBJ2-5; D unclear. CDR1 SGHNT and CDR2 YYREEE come from the germline V gene (reference sequence). CDR3 length: 15 amino acids. Deletions cut 4 bases from V and 2 bases from J, with 15 bases between. CDR3 loop: CASSPRSSVQETQYF. The DNA for the CDR3 is TGTGCCAGCAGCCCCCGATCCAGCGTGCAAGAGACCCAGTACTTC. Together with reference TRBV5-4 and TRBJ2-5, the CDR3 gives the full variable domain: ETGVTQSPTHLIKTRGQQVTLRCSSQSGHNTVSWYQQALGQGPQFIFQYYREEENGRGNFPPRFSGLQFPNYSSELNVNALELDDSALYLCASSPRSSVQETQYFGPGTRLLVL.

This clonotype has more than one count but fewer than ten. The CDR3 reads CASSLASPTYEQYF. Here the CDR3 DNA reads TGCGCCAGCAGCTTGGCCAGTCCAACCTACGAGCAGTACTTC. This chain uses TRBV5-1 with TRBJ2-7; unclear D gene. Trimming left V 0 bases short and J 2 bases short, with 9 bases between. The CDR3 spans 14 residues. Germline V gene data show CDR1 as SGHRS and CDR2 as YFSETQ.

In its sample, this clonotype was seen once. The chain is built from TRBV4-1 and TRBJ2-5, with 10 bases identical to TRBD2. The ends lost 2 bases at V and 4 bases at J; junction bases unmatched: 1. The germline CDR1 and CDR2 sequences are MGHRA and YSYEKL. The CDR3 extends over 14 amino acids. CDR3 in DNA: TGCGCCAGCAGCCAAATAGCGGGGGGAGAGACCCAGTACTTC. This codes for CASSQIAGGETQYF.

This rearrangement joins TRBV5-1 to TRBJ2-7, with 12 bases identical to TRBD2. The CDR3 runs 19 residues. V lost 2 bases and J lost 0; bases outside the gene matches: 12. Germline V CDR1 and CDR2: SGHRS, YFSETQ. CDR3: CASSFSIRTSGDNSYEQYF. In DNA, the CDR3 is TGCGCCAGCAGCTTTTCTATACGGACTAGCGGGGACAACTCCTACGAGCAGTACTTC. The full variable domain, in which reference TRBV5-1 and TRBJ2-7 provide the parts outside the CDR3, is KAGVTQTPRYLIKTRGQQVTLSCSPISGHRSVSWYQQTPGQGLQFLFEYFSETQRNKGNFPGRFSGRQFSNSRSEMNVSTLELGDSALYLCASSFSIRTSGDNSYEQYFGPGTRLTVT.

V usage is TRBV12-3 or TRBV12-4 and J usage is TRBJ1-1; unclear D gene. Trimming shortened V by 4 bases and J by 1 base, and 13 bases separated the two germline ends. This CDR3 has 15 amino acids. The CDR3 here is CASSYGKARNTEAFF. CDR3 nucleotides: TGTGCCAGCAGTTACGGAAAGGCTAGGAACACTGAAGCTTTCTTT.

The J gene is TRBJ2-7, the V gene TRBV14; 11 bases are shared with TRBD2. The germline V gene encodes CDR1 SGHDN and CDR2 FVKESK. V trimming: 0 bases; J trimming: 9 bases; junction bases outside the gene matches: 16. This CDR3 region has 18 residues. CDR3 protein: CASSQESTSGVWLYGQYF. The DNA of the CDR3 is TGTGCCAGCAGCCAAGAATCGACTAGCGGGGTATGGCTGTATGGGCAGTACTTC.

There are a few counts of this clonotype. The rearrangement joins TRBV12-3 or TRBV12-4 to TRBJ1-2; a possible D gene is TRBD1 (5 bases). Trimming left V 7 bases short and J 6 bases short, with 21 bases between. This CDR3 spans 15 amino acids. The CDR3 spells CASTLQGGWVDGYTF. Written as DNA, the CDR3 is TGTGCCAGCACCCTCCAGGGAGGGTGGGTGGATGGCTACACCTTC.

J is TRBJ2-7 and V is TRBV20-1, with TRBD2 identical over 7 bases. After removal of 3 bases from V and 0 bases from J, the junction contained 5 bases not matched to a gene. The CDR3 covers 14 residues. CDR1 is DFQATT and CDR2 is SNEGSKA in the germline V gene (reference sequence). In DNA, the CDR3 is TGCAGTGCTAGTGACGGGACTAACTCCTACGAGCAGTACTTC. This encodes CSASDGTNSYEQYF.

The chain employs TRBV29-1 and TRBJ2-7; 7 nucleotides match TRBD1. CDR3 size: 12 residues. CDR1 is SQVTM, CDR2 ANQGSEA, per germline. The J segment lost 2 bases and the V segment lost 7 bases, leaving 5 bases of the junction unmatched. The CDR3 DNA follows: TGCAGCGCCCGGGACAGTCCCTACGAGCAGTACTTC. Protein product: CSARDSPYEQYF.

The chain links TRBV10-3 to TRBJ2-3, with a possible D match to TRBD2 (5 bases). The V gene lost 4 bases and the J gene lost 3 bases, with 11 bases spanning the gap. There are 14 residues in the CDR3. Germline loops: CDR1 ENHRY, CDR2 SYGVKD. The chain's CDR3 is CAISGSRDTDTQYF. CDR3 nucleotide sequence: TGTGCCATCAGTGGTAGTCGGGATACAGATACGCAGTATTTT.

V gene TRBV7-9 combines with J gene TRBJ1-2; D gene uncertain. Germline CDR1 reads SEHNR; CDR2 reads FQNEAQ (reference sequence). Trimming took off 3 bases at V and 3 bases at J, with 14 bases between the two ends. The CDR3 covers 15 residues. The CDR3 protein is CASSFRPGSDYGYTF. The CDR3 DNA follows: TGTGCCAGCAGCTTTAGGCCCGGGAGCGACTATGGCTACACCTTC. The full variable domain, with the rest looked up from reference TRBV7-9 and TRBJ1-2, is DTGVSQNPRHKITKRGQNVTFRCDPISEHNRLYWYRQTLGQGPEFLTYFQNEAQLEKSRLLSDRFSAERPKGSFSTLEIQRTEQGDSAMYLCASSFRPGSDYGYTFGSGTRLTVV.

This clonotype was recorded at least ten times. V and J are TRBV19 and TRBJ1-1; 8 positions agree with TRBD1. CDR3 size: 15 residues. Germline V CDR1 and CDR2: LNHDA, SQIVND (reference sequence). V lost 3 bases, J lost 1 base, and 4 bases stayed unmatched. CDR3 DNA: TGTGCCAGTAGTATTGGACAGGGCGAGAACACTGAAGCTTTCTTT. This encodes CASSIGQGENTEAFF. Using reference TRBV19 and TRBJ1-1 for the parts outside the CDR3, the full variable domain is DGGITQSPKYLFRKEGQNVTLSCEQNLNHDAMYWYRQDPGQGLRLIYYSQIVNDFQKGDIAEGYSVSREKKESFPLTVTSAQKNPTAFYLCASSIGQGENTEAFFGQGTRLTVV.